Given below is one T cell receptor beta chain in context. Its antigen is currently unknown. The sample belongs to a study of cytotoxic CD8 clonotypes in ibrutinib-treated CLL. Broader study findings: Elevated clonality accompanied ibrutinib response, with a return toward baseline values at progression. While tracking circulating CD8+ T-cell counts, baseline clonality exceeded that of age-matched healthy donors. For progressing versus sustained-remission patients, sampling times were not the same.

Assay used: immunoSEQ multiplex PCR; TCRdb lists only in-frame clones, some missing. The data show over 150,000 clones, with 72% seen just once and over 10% held by the top ten. Sequenced here: PBMCs, sampled after 24 months of ibrutinib treatment. This receptor was taken from a human donor with chronic lymphocytic leukemia.

CDR3 DNA: TGTGCCACCAGCAGAGAAGGAGCAGGGAATCAGCCCCAGCATTTT. Protein sequence: CATSREGAGNQPQHF. The rearrangement links TRBV15 to TRBJ1-5, with D perhaps TRBD1 (5 bases). CDR3 length equals 15 residues. The germline CDR1 and CDR2 sequences are LNHNV and YYDKDF (reference sequence). V lost 0 bases to trimming and J lost 4 bases, with 10 bases between them.